The 29 T cell receptor beta chains listed next were all sequenced from one sample in a study of T cells in Graves' hyperthyroidism and ophthalmopathy. The CDR3 regions of TCR beta were amplified from RNA transcripts. HTBI primers were employed in a first-round RT-PCR of the TCR CDR3. Via MiXCR, TCRdb re-called the multiplex PCR reads, giving one row per CDR3 protein. The table has about 360,000 distinct CDR3 sequences, roughly 13% seen once. The sequencing sample was made of blood. Source of these receptors: a woman between 18 and 29 years old with Graves' hyperthyroidism.

The chain employs TRBV10-3 and TRBJ2-2; TRBD2 aligns across 10 bases. Germline V lookup: CDR1 ENHRY, CDR2 SYGVKD. The V and J ends lost 7 bases and 7 bases, in that order; junction bases with no gene match: 6. The CDR3 has 14 amino acids. The CDR3, as DNA: TGTGCCATCACAGCGGGAGGGCTTGTCGGGGAGCTGTTTTTT. It specifies CAITAGGLVGELFF.

This clonotype occurred many times. The chain couples TRBV7-9 to TRBJ2-1; perhaps TRBD2 as D (6 bases). V lost 5 bases to trimming and J lost 9 bases, with 17 bases between them. CDR3 length: 14 amino acids. CDR1 and CDR2 (germline): SEHNR, FQNEAQ (reference sequence). The CDR3 loop is CASSQPRGSAEQFF. In nucleotides, the CDR3 is TGTGCCAGCAGCCAACCTCGGGGGAGTGCTGAGCAGTTCTTC.

This clonotype is a singleton in its sample. The J gene is TRBJ1-4, the V gene TRBV7-9; D remains ambiguous. Trimming cost V 11 bases and J 0 bases, with 10 bases left between them. Germline values: CDR1 SEHNR, CDR2 FQNEAQ (reference sequence). The CDR3 is 13 amino acids. CDR3 sequence: CALPGATNEKLFF. The CDR3 DNA is TGTGCCTTACCGGGTGCAACTAATGAAAAACTGTTTTTT.

There are many counts of this clonotype. This sequence joins TRBV20-1 and TRBJ2-5; D not certain. Trimming shortened V by 4 bases and J by 4 bases, and 10 bases separated the two germline ends. There are 12 residues in the CDR3. The germline V gene has CDR1 DFQATT and CDR2 SNEGSKA (reference sequence). The CDR3 here is CSAIRPPETQYF. DNA of the CDR3: TGCAGTGCTATCAGACCCCCAGAGACCCAGTACTTC.

The chain joins TRBV2 to TRBJ2-7, with a tentative D call TRBD1 (9 bases). The CDR3 length is 16 residues. Germline assignment: CDR1 SNHLY and CDR2 FYNNEI. Between the trimmed V and J ends, which lost 7 bases and 0 bases, there was a span of 19 bases. CDR3 nucleotide sequence: TGTGCCAGCATCGACGGGAGGGGACAGGGCTCCTACGAGCAGTACTTC. Translated: CASIDGRGQGSYEQYF.

This clonotype was counted at least ten times. The rearrangement uses TRBV6-5 and TRBJ1-6, with D maybe TRBD1 (6 bases). Deletions cut 0 bases from V and 0 bases from J, with 6 bases between. The germline gives CDR1 MNHEY, CDR2 SVGAGI. The CDR3 covers 16 residues. In DNA, the CDR3 is TGTGCCAGCAGTTACTCGGACAGCTCCTATAATTCACCCCTCCACTTT. Residues: CASSYSDSSYNSPLHF.

This clonotype was detected many times. The gene calls are TRBV4-1 and TRBJ2-5; D is uncertain. Trimming stripped 2 bases from V and 4 bases from J, with 8 bases between. Germline CDR1 is MGHRA and CDR2 is YSYEKL. The CDR3 loop spans 13 amino acids. DNA for the CDR3: TGCGCCAGCAGCCAATTGACGGGAGAGACCCAGTACTTC. Translation: CASSQLTGETQYF.

This clonotype was seen ten or more times. The chain recombines TRBV11-2 with TRBJ2-3, with D perhaps matching TRBD1 (6 bases). This CDR3 spans 18 amino acids. Trimming took off 1 base at V and 1 base at J, with 18 bases between the two ends. In germline, CDR1 is SGHAT, CDR2 FQNNGV. CDR3 bases: TGTGCCAGCAGCTTAGCGCGACAGGTGGGCTATGGCACAGATACGCAGTATTTT. This translates into CASSLARQVGYGTDTQYF. Combining the CDR3 with reference TRBV11-2 and TRBJ2-3 gives the whole variable domain EAGVAQSPRYKIIEKRQSVAFWCNPISGHATLYWYQQILGQGPKLLIQFQNNGVVDDSQLPKDRFSAERLKGVDSTLKIQPAKLEDSAVYLCASSLARQVGYGTDTQYFGPGTRLTVL.

In its sample, this clonotype was seen many times. This chain joins TRBV15 and TRBJ1-5; D perhaps matches TRBD1 (6 bases). Germline V gene lookup returns CDR1 LNHNV and CDR2 YYDKDF (reference sequence). The CDR3 spans 15 residues. V lost 0 bases and J 6 bases, leaving 12 bases between the germline ends. The CDR3 sequence is CATSRDNGGLQPQHF. In DNA form, the CDR3 reads TGTGCCACCAGCAGAGATAACGGGGGGCTTCAGCCCCAGCATTTT.

This clonotype was found many times. The CDR3 region is CASRPHNAANTGELFF. DNA of the CDR3: TGTGCCAGCAGGCCCCATAACGCGGCGAACACCGGGGAGCTGTTTTTT. The chain links TRBV28 to TRBJ2-2; no firm D call. CDR1 is MDHEN and CDR2 is SYDVKM in the germline V gene. The CDR3 totals 16 residues. V lost 6 bases, J lost 0 bases, and 14 bases lay in between.

This clonotype was seen a handful of times. It may be a read error: a sequence one base away is much more abundant. The rearrangement links TRBV2 to TRBJ2-5, with D perhaps being TRBD1 or TRBD2 (5 bases each). The CDR3 extends over 12 amino acids. V was clipped by 8 bases and J by 7 bases, with 14 bases between them. Germline V gene sequence: CDR1 SNHLY, CDR2 FYNNEI. CDR3 in DNA: TGTGCCAGCTCGTCGGGGCGAGGGACCCAGTACTTC. It yields the protein CASSSGRGTQYF.

This clonotype was detected only a few times. The chain is built from TRBV6-5 and TRBJ1-2; maybe TRBD1 (5 bases). In germline, CDR1 is MNHEY, CDR2 SVGAGI. Trimming left V 4 bases short and J 7 bases short, with 13 bases between. This CDR3 region has 13 residues. For the CDR3, the DNA is TGTGCCAGCAGTTTTCAGGGTTCTGGTGGCTACACCTTC. Amino acid sequence: CASSFQGSGGYTF.

This clonotype showed up many times. This sequence joins TRBV12-3 or TRBV12-4 and TRBJ1-3; 7 bases map to TRBD1. The CDR3 loop spans 14 amino acids. V dropped 6 bases and J dropped 4; count of bases not matched to a gene: 6. The CDR3 region is CASRRTGVGNTIYF. The CDR3 coding sequence is TGTGCCAGCAGGCGTACAGGGGTCGGAAACACCATATATTTT.

This chain joins TRBV25-1 and TRBJ1-5; D gene ambiguous. The CDR3 covers 14 residues. V was shortened by 5 bases and J by 4 bases, with 12 bases between the two germline ends. Germline values: CDR1 MGHDK, CDR2 SYGVNS. This chain's CDR3 is CASSNGRLNQPQHF. The CDR3 DNA reads as TGTGCCAGCAGTAATGGGCGGTTAAATCAGCCCCAGCATTTT.

This clonotype was detected many times. V gene TRBV29-1 combines with J gene TRBJ2-5; either TRBD1 or TRBD2 may supply D (5 bases each). V gave up 3 bases and J gave up 1 base, with 12 bases separating them. The length of the CDR3 is 14 residues. Germline V gene data show CDR1 as SQVTM and CDR2 as ANQGSEA. The CDR3: CSVEVGAVQETQYF. As DNA, the CDR3 is TGCAGCGTTGAGGTCGGGGCAGTCCAAGAGACCCAGTACTTC.

This clonotype has a count of ten or more. This rearrangement joins TRBV28 to TRBJ1-2; D not certain. CDR1 is MDHEN and CDR2 is SYDVKM in the germline V gene. V lost 5 bases, J lost 6 bases, and 16 bases lay in between. The length of the CDR3 is 14 residues. The CDR3 bases are TGTGCCAGCAGTCCTCTGACTGGGCGGGATGGCTACACCTTC. Protein: CASSPLTGRDGYTF.

This clonotype was found many times. The V and J genes are TRBV7-9 and TRBJ1-2, with 7 bases aligning to TRBD1. This CDR3 contains 13 residues. Looked up from germline, CDR1 is SEHNR and CDR2 is FQNEAQ (reference sequence). With 5 bases clipped from V and 6 bases from J, the junction kept 6 bases outside the gene matches. The CDR3 nucleotides are TGTGCCAGCAGCCCAGGGACAGTCCATGGCTACACCTTC. This translates into CASSPGTVHGYTF.

This clonotype was detected ten times or more. The chain joins TRBV29-1 to TRBJ2-2, with D possibly matching TRBD2 (6 bases). The CDR3 runs 14 residues. CDR1 and CDR2 from the germline V gene are SQVTM and ANQGSEA. Between the trimmed V and J ends, which lost 5 bases and 0 bases, there was a span of 10 bases. The CDR3 DNA is TGCAGCGTTAAGGAGGGAACGAACACCGGGGAGCTGTTTTTT. It is translated as CSVKEGTNTGELFF.

The chain combines TRBV7-8 with TRBJ2-6; D remains ambiguous. CDR3 size: 16 residues. In germline, CDR1 is SGHVS, CDR2 FQNEAQ. V was shortened by 1 base and J by 4 bases, with 11 bases between the two germline ends. DNA for the CDR3: TGTGCCAGCAGCTTAGGAGGTGGGTCAGGGGCCAACGTCCTGACTTTC. It yields the protein CASSLGGGSGANVLTF. Supplemented by reference TRBV7-8 and TRBJ2-6, the full variable domain reads GAGVSQSPRYKVAKRGQDVALRCDPISGHVSLFWYQQALGQGPEFLTYFQNEAQLDKSGLPSDRFFAERPEGSVSTLKIQRTQQEDSAVYLCASSLGGGSGANVLTFGAGSRLTVL.

This clonotype was seen a handful of times. The CDR3 nucleotides read TGTGCCAGCAGTCTCAGACAGGGACACTACAATGAGCAGTTCTTC. Its protein product is CASSLRQGHYNEQFF. The chain employs TRBV27 and TRBJ2-1; 7 bases are a match to TRBD1. V was clipped by 5 bases and J by 3 bases; unmatched bases: 7. Germline V gene sequence: CDR1 MNHEY, CDR2 SMNVEV (reference sequence). The CDR3 is made up of 15 amino acids.

V usage is TRBV5-1 and J usage is TRBJ2-5, with 8 nucleotides matching TRBD1. The V gene end was trimmed by 3 bases and the J gene end by 5 bases; junction bases not matched to a gene: 6. CDR1 is SGHRS, CDR2 YFSETQ, per germline. The CDR3 runs to 14 residues. CDR3 nucleotides: TGCGCCAGCAGCTCGACAGGGGAGACGGAGACCCAGTACTTC. Translation gives CASSSTGETETQYF.

This clonotype was observed many times. J is TRBJ1-1 and V is TRBV28; 7 nucleotides agree with TRBD1. V was clipped by 4 bases and J by 7 bases; unmatched bases: 12. The CDR3 consists of 15 residues. CDR1 and CDR2 from the germline V gene are MDHEN and SYDVKM. The CDR3 loop reads CASSSGTTGKGEAFF. The CDR3 coding sequence is TGTGCCAGCAGTTCCGGAACGACAGGGAAGGGTGAAGCTTTCTTT.

The J gene is TRBJ1-3, the V gene TRBV6-1, with unresolved D. Germline V lookup: CDR1 MNHNS, CDR2 SASEGT. The V and J ends lost 2 bases and 1 base respectively, with 6 bases between them. The CDR3 is 14 residues long. Written as DNA, the CDR3 is TGTGCCAGCAGTGAATGGTTTTCTGGAAACACCATATATTTT. Translation gives CASSEWFSGNTIYF.

At least ten counts were recorded for this clonotype. The chain has TRBV11-1 and TRBJ2-2; 7 nucleotides match TRBD2. CDR1 is SGHAT and CDR2 is FQDESV in the germline V gene (reference sequence). The V segment lost 7 bases and the J segment 2 bases; nucleotides outside the gene matches: 13. The CDR3 has 17 amino acids. CDR3 bases: TGTGCCAGCACCCTGACGATTAGCGGGTCAAACACCGGGGAGCTGTTTTTT. It encodes CASTLTISGSNTGELFF.

Many counts were recorded for this clonotype. The J gene is TRBJ2-7, the V gene TRBV25-1; 11 bases align to TRBD2. Germline V lookup: CDR1 MGHDK, CDR2 SYGVNS. The CDR3 has 15 residues. V lost 4 bases to trimming and J lost 4 bases; unmatched junction nucleotides: 6. The CDR3 here is CASSGRLAGSYEQYF. The CDR3 nucleotides are TGTGCCAGCAGTGGGAGACTAGCGGGGTCGTACGAGCAGTACTTC.

The V and J genes are TRBV9 and TRBJ2-7; D not certain. This CDR3 is 10 amino acids long. V shed 9 bases and J shed 7 bases, with 11 bases lying between them. Germline values: CDR1 SGDLS, CDR2 YYNGEE. The CDR3 is CANGTSEQYF. DNA of the CDR3: TGTGCCAATGGAACCTCTGAGCAGTACTTC.

The gene calls are TRBV20-1 and TRBJ1-2; 10 nucleotides agree with TRBD1. CDR1 DFQATT and CDR2 SNEGSKA come from the germline V gene (reference sequence). V was clipped by 5 bases and J by 2 bases; unmatched bases: 5. The CDR3 covers 14 residues. DNA of the CDR3: TGCAGTGCTCCCCGACAGGGGGCCAACTATGGCTACACCTTC. It yields the protein CSAPRQGANYGYTF.

This clonotype was observed at least ten times. V gene TRBV18 combines with J gene TRBJ1-1; TRBD1 is a possible D gene (5 bases). The V gene's germline CDR1 is KGHSH and CDR2 LQKENI. V dropped 2 bases and J dropped 2 bases, with 9 bases sitting between them. CDR3 size: 14 residues. The CDR3 nucleotides read TGTGCCAGCTCACCATCCGGGGGAAACACTGAAGCTTTCTTT. Encoded protein: CASSPSGGNTEAFF. Drawing the rest from reference TRBV18 and TRBJ1-1, the complete variable domain is NAGVMQNPRHLVRRRGQEARLRCSPMKGHSHVYWYRQLPEEGLKFMVYLQKENIIDESGMPKERFSAEFPKEGPSILRIQQVVRGDSAAYFCASSPSGGNTEAFFGQGTRLTVV.

In this sample, this clonotype turned up many times. Compared with germline, one end of the junction differs, possibly owing to a read error. The V and J genes are TRBV11-2 and TRBJ2-1; unclear D gene. The CDR3 totals 13 residues. Germline V gene sequence: CDR1 SGHAT, CDR2 FQNNGV. The CDR3 coding sequence is TGTGCCAGCAGTGCAAGCCGCTACGATGAGCAGTTCTTC. This translates into CASSASRYDEQFF.